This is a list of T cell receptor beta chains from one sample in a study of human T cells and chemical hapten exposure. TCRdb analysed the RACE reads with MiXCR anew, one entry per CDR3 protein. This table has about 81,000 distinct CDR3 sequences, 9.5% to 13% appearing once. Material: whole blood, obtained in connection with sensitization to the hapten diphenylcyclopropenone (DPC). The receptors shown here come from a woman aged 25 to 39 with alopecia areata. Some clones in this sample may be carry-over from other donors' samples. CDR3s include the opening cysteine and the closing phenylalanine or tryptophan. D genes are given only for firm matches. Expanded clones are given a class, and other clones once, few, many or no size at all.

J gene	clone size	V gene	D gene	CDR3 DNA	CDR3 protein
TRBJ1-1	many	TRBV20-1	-	TGCAGTGCTAGAGTACCCTCTTCGAACACTGAAGCTTTCTTT	CSARVPSSNTEAFF
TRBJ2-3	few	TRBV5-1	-	TGCGCCAGCAGCCGTGTGGGTACTAGCACAGATACGCAGTATTTT	CASSRVGTSTDTQYF
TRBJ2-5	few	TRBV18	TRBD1	TGTGCCAGCTCACCCGACAGGGTTTTCCTACAGACCCAGTACTTC	CASSPDRVFLQTQYF
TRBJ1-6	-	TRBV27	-	TGTGCCAGCCGAACCCCGTTTGGACCCCTCCACTTT	CASRTPFGPLHF
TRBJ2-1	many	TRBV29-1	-	TGCAGCGTTGTTCCCGGGAGTGGGGGCAATGAGCAGTTCTTC	CSVVPGSGGNEQFF
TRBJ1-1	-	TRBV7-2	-	TGTGCCAGCAGCTCCGCCCCGAACACTGAAGCTTTCTTT	CASSSAPNTEAFF
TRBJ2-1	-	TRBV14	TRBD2	TGTGCCAGCAGAGTCAGCGGGAGCTCCTACAATGAGCAGTTCTTC	CASRVSGSSYNEQFF
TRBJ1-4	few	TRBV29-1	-	TGCAGCGTTGTGGGGGGATTAAATGAAAAACTGTTTTTT	CSVVGGLNEKLFF
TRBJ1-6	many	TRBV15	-	TGTGCCACCAGCAGAGGCGGAGCCCGGAATTCACCCCTCCACTTT	CATSRGGARNSPLHF
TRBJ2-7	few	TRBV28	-	TGTGCCAGCCTCAGGGGCTACGAGCAGTACTTC	CASLRGYEQYF
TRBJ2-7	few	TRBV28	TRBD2	TGTGCCAGCAGGAGCGGGAGCTCCTACGAGCAGTACTTC	CASRSGSSYEQYF
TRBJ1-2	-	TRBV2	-	TGTGCCAGCAGACCCCGGATTAAGTCGCTCAACTATGGCTACACCTTC	CASRPRIKSLNYGYTF
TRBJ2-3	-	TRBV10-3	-	TGTGCCATCAGTGAGCCCACCTCCCGGGCTAGCACAGATACGCAGTATTTT	CAISEPTSRASTDTQYF
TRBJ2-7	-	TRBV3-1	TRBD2	TGTGCCAGCAGCCACATGGGGGTGCGGGAGCTGTACTTC	CASSHMGVRELYF
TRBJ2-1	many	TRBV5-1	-	TGCGCCAGCAGCCCCGGAACTAGAGCCGAGCAGTTCTTC	CASSPGTRAEQFF
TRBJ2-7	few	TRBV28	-	TGTGCCAGCACCCTATGGGGGGCGCGAGGCTACGAGCAGTACTTC	CASTLWGARGYEQYF
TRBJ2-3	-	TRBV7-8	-	TGTGCCAGCAGCTTAGCCCTATCTAGCACAGATACGCAGTATTTT	CASSLALSSTDTQYF
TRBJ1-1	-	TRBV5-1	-	TGCGCCAGCAGCCCCCAGGGACACCCGAACACTGAAGCTTTCTTT	CASSPQGHPNTEAFF